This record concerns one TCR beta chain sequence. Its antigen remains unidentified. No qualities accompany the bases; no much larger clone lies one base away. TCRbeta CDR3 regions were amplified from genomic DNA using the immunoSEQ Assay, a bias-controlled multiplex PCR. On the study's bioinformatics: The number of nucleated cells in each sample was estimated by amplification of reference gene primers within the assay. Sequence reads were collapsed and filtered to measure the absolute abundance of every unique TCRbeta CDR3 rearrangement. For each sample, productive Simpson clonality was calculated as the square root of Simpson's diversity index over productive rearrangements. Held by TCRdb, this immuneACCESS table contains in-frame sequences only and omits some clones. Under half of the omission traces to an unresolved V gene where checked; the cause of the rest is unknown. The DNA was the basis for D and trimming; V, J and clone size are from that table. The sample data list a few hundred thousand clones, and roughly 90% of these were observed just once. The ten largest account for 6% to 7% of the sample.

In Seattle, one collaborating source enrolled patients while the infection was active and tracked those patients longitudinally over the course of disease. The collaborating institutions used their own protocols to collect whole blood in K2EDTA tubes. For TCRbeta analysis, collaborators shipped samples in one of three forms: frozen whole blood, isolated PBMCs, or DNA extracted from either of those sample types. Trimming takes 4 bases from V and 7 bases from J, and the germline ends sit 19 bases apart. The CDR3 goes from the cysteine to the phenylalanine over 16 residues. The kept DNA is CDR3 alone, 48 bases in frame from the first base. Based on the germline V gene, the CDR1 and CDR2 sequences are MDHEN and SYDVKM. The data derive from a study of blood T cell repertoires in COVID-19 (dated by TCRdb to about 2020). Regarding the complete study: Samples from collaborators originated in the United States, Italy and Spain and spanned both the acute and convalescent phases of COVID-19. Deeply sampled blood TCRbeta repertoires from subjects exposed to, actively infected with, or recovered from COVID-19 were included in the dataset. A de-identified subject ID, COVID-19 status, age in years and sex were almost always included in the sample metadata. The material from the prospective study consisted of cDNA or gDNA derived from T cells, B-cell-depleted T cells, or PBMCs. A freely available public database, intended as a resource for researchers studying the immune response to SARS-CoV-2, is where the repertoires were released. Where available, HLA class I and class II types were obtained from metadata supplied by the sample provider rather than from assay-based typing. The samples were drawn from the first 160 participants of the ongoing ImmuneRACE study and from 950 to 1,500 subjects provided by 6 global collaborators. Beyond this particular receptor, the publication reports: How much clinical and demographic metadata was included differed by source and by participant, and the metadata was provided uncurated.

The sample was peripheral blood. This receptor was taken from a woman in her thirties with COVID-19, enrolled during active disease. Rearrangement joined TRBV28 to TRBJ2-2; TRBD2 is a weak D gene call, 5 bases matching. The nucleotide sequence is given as TGTGCCAGCAGTTCACTAGGACGCATTCGAGGCGGGGAGCTGTTTTTT. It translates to CASSSLGRIRGGELFF.